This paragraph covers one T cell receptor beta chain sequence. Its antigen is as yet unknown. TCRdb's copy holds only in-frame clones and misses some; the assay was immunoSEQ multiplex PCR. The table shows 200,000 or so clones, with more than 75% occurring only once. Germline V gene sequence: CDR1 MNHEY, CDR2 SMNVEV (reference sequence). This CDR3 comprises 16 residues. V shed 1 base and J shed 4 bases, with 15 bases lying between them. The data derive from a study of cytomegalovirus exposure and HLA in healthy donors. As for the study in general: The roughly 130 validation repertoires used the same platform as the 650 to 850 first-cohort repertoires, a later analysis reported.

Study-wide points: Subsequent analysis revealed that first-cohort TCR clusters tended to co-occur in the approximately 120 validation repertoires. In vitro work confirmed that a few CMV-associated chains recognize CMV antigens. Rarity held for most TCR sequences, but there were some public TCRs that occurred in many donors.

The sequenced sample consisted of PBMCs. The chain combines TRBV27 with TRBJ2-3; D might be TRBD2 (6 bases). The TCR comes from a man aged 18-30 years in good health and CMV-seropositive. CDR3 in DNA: TGTGCCAGCAGTTTATGGGACTCCTTAAGGCCAGATACGCAGTATTTT. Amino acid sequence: CASSLWDSLRPDTQYF.